A single sample gave rise to the 15 T cell receptor beta chains below, sequenced in a study of blood T cell repertoires in COVID-19. TCRdb's copy holds only in-frame clones and misses some; the assay was immunoSEQ multiplex PCR. The sample contains about 170,000 clones, around 82% of which appear only once. Material: peripheral blood. These receptors all stem from a young man with active or convalescent COVID-19.

The genes are TRBV7-2 and TRBJ1-2; D might be TRBD1 (6 bases). The V gene lost 8 bases and the J gene lost 7 bases, with 14 bases spanning the gap. Per germline, CDR1 SGHTA and CDR2 FQGNSA. The CDR3 length is 12 residues. CDR3 nucleotides: TGTGCCAGCGACTCAGGGGCAGGTGGCTACACCTTC. Translated, it gives CASDSGAGGYTF.

The chain has TRBV11-2 and TRBJ2-7, with D perhaps TRBD1 (6 bases). The CDR3 covers 16 residues. The ends were cut back, 5 bases at V and 0 bases at J, with 17 bases in the middle. Germline V gene sequence: CDR1 SGHAT, CDR2 FQNNGV. DNA of the CDR3: TGTGCCAGCAGCAGCAAGACAGGCTGGAGCTCCTACGAGCAGTACTTC. It yields the protein CASSSKTGWSSYEQYF. The complete variable domain, with remaining parts taken from reference TRBV11-2 and TRBJ2-7, reads EAGVAQSPRYKIIEKRQSVAFWCNPISGHATLYWYQQILGQGPKLLIQFQNNGVVDDSQLPKDRFSAERLKGVDSTLKIQPAKLEDSAVYLCASSSKTGWSSYEQYFGPGTRLTVT.

The rearrangement joins TRBV15 to TRBJ1-4, with D maybe TRBD1 (5 bases). Trimming stripped 4 bases from V and 7 bases from J, with 16 bases between. Germline CDR1 reads LNHNV; CDR2 reads YYDKDF (reference sequence). This CDR3 contains 15 residues. CDR3 region: CATSKTGSRGEKLFF. The CDR3 DNA sequence: TGTGCCACCAGCAAAACAGGATCTAGGGGTGAAAAACTGTTTTTT.

This chain uses TRBV29-1 with TRBJ1-2; D uncertain. There are 11 residues in the CDR3. In germline, CDR1 is SQVTM, CDR2 ANQGSEA. Trimming shortened V by 6 bases and J by 7 bases, and 12 bases separated the two germline ends. This CDR3 reads CSVMDSGGYTF. CDR3 DNA sequence: TGCAGCGTGATGGACTCGGGTGGCTACACCTTC.

The V and J genes are TRBV11-2 and TRBJ2-3; 7 bases line up with TRBD1. The CDR3 sequence is 15 residues long. CDR1 and CDR2 from the germline V gene are SGHAT and FQNNGV. Trimming removed 6 bases from V and 1 base from J; junction bases left unmatched: 7. Written as DNA, the CDR3 is TGTGCCAGCAGGCGAGCAGGGGGAGGCACAGATACGCAGTATTTT. Protein: CASRRAGGGTDTQYF.

The chain combines TRBV30 with TRBJ1-2; the D gene is possibly TRBD1 (5 bases). V was shortened by 2 bases and J by 5 bases, with 12 bases between the two germline ends. Germline values: CDR1 GTSNPN, CDR2 SVGIG (reference sequence). This CDR3 is 13 amino acids long. CDR3 region: CAWSMQGLYGYTF. Here the CDR3 DNA reads TGTGCCTGGAGTATGCAGGGACTGTATGGCTACACCTTC.

In its sample, this clone was seen once. The V call is TRBV5-1, the J call TRBJ1-1; D is unclear. The CDR3 is 14 amino acids. The germline V gene encodes CDR1 SGHRS and CDR2 YFSETQ. Deletions cut 4 bases from V and 1 base from J, with 11 bases between. In DNA form, the CDR3 reads TGCGCCAGCAGCCCAACAGAGAGGAACACTGAAGCTTTCTTT. It translates to CASSPTERNTEAFF.

The CDR3 DNA reads as TGTGCCAGCAGGGGCGGGAGATCCTACAATGAGCAGTTCTTC. This translates into CASRGGRSYNEQFF. This rearrangement joins TRBV6-6 to TRBJ2-1; the match to TRBD2 covers 7 bases. CDR1 and CDR2 from the germline V gene are MNHNY and SVGAGI (reference sequence). V lost 6 bases and J lost 1; bases outside the gene matches: 3. The CDR3 sequence is 14 residues long.

This chain uses TRBV28 with TRBJ2-5; the match to TRBD2 covers 8 bases. V shed 5 bases, J shed 3 bases, and the junction held 8 bases outside the gene matches. The CDR3 loop spans 15 amino acids. Germline CDR1 is MDHEN and CDR2 is SYDVKM. DNA of the CDR3: TGTGCCAGCAGTACCCCGACGGGAGGGGAAGAGACCCAGTACTTC. Its protein is CASSTPTGGEETQYF.

This chain uses TRBV10-1 with TRBJ2-3, with D perhaps matching TRBD1 (6 bases). The CDR3 totals 15 residues. From germline, CDR1 is WNHNN and CDR2 SYGVQD (reference sequence). V was cut by 3 bases and J by 1 base, with 11 bases left in between. CDR3 in amino acids: CASSDPGQGTDTQYF. Here the CDR3 DNA reads TGCGCCAGCAGTGACCCGGGACAAGGCACAGATACGCAGTATTTT.

This clone has a single count. The chain's CDR3 is CASSFFGQGNNSPLHF. The DNA for the CDR3 is TGTGCCAGCAGTTTTTTCGGACAGGGCAATAATTCACCCCTCCACTTT. The V call is TRBV28, the J call TRBJ1-6; 8 positions agree with TRBD1. The CDR3 runs 16 residues. V dropped 3 bases and J dropped 5; count of bases not matched to a gene: 6. The germline V gene encodes CDR1 MDHEN and CDR2 SYDVKM.

This chain uses TRBV6-2 or TRBV6-3 with TRBJ1-5; TRBD1 agrees at 10 bases. V was clipped by 6 bases and J by 5 bases; unmatched bases: 4. The V gene's germline CDR1 is MNHEY and CDR2 SVGEGT. CDR3 length: 14 amino acids. Here the CDR3 reads CASSQGQGYQPQHF. The CDR3 nucleotides read TGTGCCAGCAGCCAGGGACAGGGGTATCAGCCCCAGCATTTT.

V is TRBV11-3 and J is TRBJ2-5; 15 nucleotides align to TRBD2. V dropped 3 bases and J dropped 5; count of bases not matched to a gene: 7. Germline V gives CDR1 SGHNT, CDR2 YENEEA. The CDR3 has 17 residues. Written as DNA, the CDR3 is TGTGCCAGCAGCTTCGGGACTAGCGGGAGGTCGGGGGAGACCCAGTACTTC. This translates into CASSFGTSGRSGETQYF.

The rearrangement links TRBV27 to TRBJ2-2; 9 bases are shared with TRBD1. The germline V gene encodes CDR1 MNHEY and CDR2 SMNVEV (reference sequence). After removal of 5 bases from V and 6 bases from J, the junction contained 10 bases not matched to a gene. This CDR3 spans 16 amino acids. The CDR3 DNA reads as TGTGCCAGCAGTCCGGGACAGGGCTTGTACCCCGGGGAGCTGTTTTTT. Translation gives CASSPGQGLYPGELFF.

This rearrangement joins TRBV5-1 to TRBJ1-2, with D possibly being TRBD1 (5 bases). The CDR3 covers 11 residues. CDR1 SGHRS and CDR2 YFSETQ come from the germline V gene. V lost 5 bases and J lost 4, with 6 bases in between. CDR3 in DNA: TGCGCCAGCAGGGACACCTATGGCTACACCTTC. Amino acids: CASRDTYGYTF.